Listed here is a single TCR beta chain. Antigen: not known. The sample belongs to a study of shared clonotypes between healthy human individuals. Regarding the study as a whole: Limitation of the genetic and exposure-history diversity represented came from the few donors.

The assay used deep level. The input for sorted-subset replicate PCRs was around 0.2 ug DNA, 25,000 to 35,000 T cell genomes. Here immunoSEQ multiplex PCR was the method, and the copy in TCRdb shows in-frame clones only, minus some. The sample comprises some 1.4 million clones, roughly 97% of which are singletons, and 1% to 1.5% rests with the top ten. Sequencing was done on a sample of naive CD4+ T cells sorted from blood. The subset denotes: CD45RA+ positively selected. The sequence was obtained from a man in his thirties or forties in good health.

CDR3 in amino acids: CAAGGDRSPNEQFF. CDR3 bases: TGTGCCGCGGGGGGAGACCGGTCCCCCAATGAGCAGTTCTTC. V is TRBV2 and J is TRBJ2-1; 8 positions agree with TRBD2. The CDR3 totals 14 residues. Looked up from germline, CDR1 is SNHLY and CDR2 is FYNNEI. Germline trimming cut 11 bases from V and 6 bases from J; bases unmatched to any gene: 12.